This T cell receptor (beta chain) derives from a study of cytomegalovirus exposure and HLA in healthy donors (dated by TCRdb to about 2017). Some background on the complete study: According to an earlier analysis of around 600 of the donors, about 179 million T cells yielded 120 million or so unique TCR beta sequences and about 280 Gb of sequence data. Around 300 gigabases of sequencing data and approximately 85 million unique TCR sequences were included in an early release covering roughly 600 HLA-typed donors. The genetic ancestry cluster associated with self-reported Caucasian donors included over 65% of the 300 to 450 genotyped donors. The aim of the study was to test whether cataloging public T cell receptors could identify signatures of past pathogen exposure. The study profiled the T cell repertoires of 666 subjects by immunosequencing and related them to cytomegalovirus serostatus. In addition to the first cohort of several hundred subjects, a separate validation cohort of approximately 130 different subjects was used. The study combined high-throughput TCR immunosequencing, statistical association of individual TCRs with disease status, and machine learning to predict cytomegalovirus infection status. A later analysis re-examined previously published TCR beta repertoires from hundreds of donors and added high-resolution HLA genotyping to investigate patterns of TCR occurrence. Rather than drawing on any new phenotypic data, the later analysis identified candidate immune exposures from TCR beta sequences and the way those sequences occurred across donors. An earlier analysis of around 580 of the donors used high-throughput TCR beta sequencing to judge whether each TCR beta V gene segment behaved as functional or pseudogenic. Donor age, sex, ethnicity and CMV serostatus were compiled together with the repertoire data. A later genetic analysis took genome-wide SNP genotypes for about 65% of the roughly 670 donors and used that subset as a discovery cohort. All discovery cohort repertoires had been generated on a single sequencing platform. Both class I and class II loci were covered by HLA typing, at four-digit resolution. The number of typed donors differed by locus: roughly 629-630 for A, B, C, DRB1 and DQB1; approximately 520 for DQA1; fewer than 610 for DPA1; and 450 to 480 for DPB1. Roughly five DR-DQ haplotypes were treated as single units for association and clustering because of strong linkage in the cohort. On average, roughly 200,000 unique TCR beta nucleotide sequences were sequenced per donor among a few hundred genotyped donors of the cohort, with 15% to 20% of those sequences being non-productive. Paper-wide results and their limitations: Roughly uniform sequencing depth across donors was assumed in presence/absence analyses, although this assumption may not hold. This cohort had only TCR beta chains sequenced, and the lack of alpha or paired-chain data limited which features could be detected. Linkage disequilibrium might explain the correlated functional status among segregating V segments, but an unknown experimental factor could not be excluded. Some IMGT-functional V segments, including TRBV6-2 and TRBV6-3, could not be told apart with the 87-base-pair reads, so those segments were excluded. A later analysis found that most CMV-associated TCR beta chains appeared HLA-restricted, with HLA associations seemingly driven largely by CMV exposure. Three of the identified cytomegalovirus-associated TCR beta chains were confirmed in vitro to be specific for cytomegalovirus antigens. The only immune exposure information available for the cohort was CMV serostatus. In a later analysis, about 17,000 TCR beta sequences were associated with specific HLA alleles at a false discovery rate of 0.05. The authors suggested that the approach could potentially be generalized to other disease states and immunological phenotypes. When HLA alleles, especially DR and DQ, strongly co-occurred, attributing TCR associations to individual alleles was difficult. In a later analysis, the rate of TCR association differed among HLA loci, with DRB1 alleles having the most associated TCRs and HLA-C alleles having the fewest. A later genetic analysis reported fewer N-insertions in productive TCRs among donors in an Asian-associated ancestry cluster than the roughly 670-donor mean. A later analysis found that HLA-associated TCR beta chains were more clonally expanded and had lower generation probabilities than equally common non-associated chains. In the study, about 150 TCR beta chains were listed as associated with cytomegalovirus. In an earlier analysis of more than 500 of the donors, most TCR beta V segments appeared in productive rearrangements about 87% or about 30% of the time, broadly matching IMGT annotations. In a later analysis, several top co-occurrence clusters were reported to appear linked to parvovirus B19, influenza, CMV and Epstein-Barr virus. The classifier was reported to diagnose cytomegalovirus status with high specificity and sensitivity in both the original and validation cohorts. A further reported finding was that TCR beta sequences accurately predicted the HLA-A and HLA-B alleles for most subjects in the first cohort. The sequencing pipeline was judged likely to have produced a cluster of highly shared sequence variants as a technical artifact. A later genetic analysis associated a missense DCLRE1C variant with V-gene and J-gene trimming of TCR beta chains, and an independent cohort replicated the association. Because counts were too low, 15 to 20 rarely observed V segments, including chromosome 9 orphons, were excluded from the earlier analysis of about 500 of the donors. Because HLA typing was missing for some donors at each locus, association tests included only the typed subset. Across donors, most TCR sequences were observed very rarely, whereas some public TCRs were present in many individuals.

Taken from the germline V gene (reference sequence), the CDR1 and CDR2 loops are SEHNR and FQNEAQ. Spanning cysteine to phenylalanine, the CDR3 consists of 16 amino acids. CDR3 DNA is the only sequence kept; it has 48 bases, read in frame from the first base. After removal of 6 bases from V and 7 bases from J, the junction retains 12 bases not matched to a gene. The cohort was made up of about 610 healthy bone marrow donors. All cohort members were sampled while nominally healthy, although unrecorded immune exposures were likely present. The donor tested CMV seropositive, placing the donor among the roughly 300 seropositive members of the cohort. A peripheral blood sample was collected from each donor, and TCR beta sequencing was performed on peripheral blood mononuclear cells. Genomic DNA extraction from the blood cell samples was performed with the Qiagen DNeasy Blood Extraction Kit. The library was obtained by the immunoSEQ multiplex PCR assay. The multiplex PCR relied on a mix of 60 forward primers for TCR Vbeta segments and 13 reverse primers for TCR Jbeta segments. A multiplex PCR assay on genomic DNA amplified the CDR3 region of rearranged TCR beta genes. Amplified TCR beta libraries were sequenced as 87-base-pair reads on the Illumina HiSeq System. The original methods were these. In a later analysis, 80 million or so unique TCR beta chains were counted across the 666 repertoires, and some 10 million of these chains were shared by at least two donors. To remove PCR and sequencing errors, raw reads were error-corrected and collapsed into unique sequences using a nearest-neighbor algorithm that merged closely related sequences. CDR3 sequences were aligned to IMGT reference sequences to assign V, D and J gene segments. For a sequence to be retained, a match of at least six nucleotides to both a V gene segment and a J gene segment was required. Rearrangements were classified as productive when the CDR3 lacked stop codons and remained in frame with V and J, and all other rearrangements were classified as non-productive. CDR3 was defined according to IMGT convention as the region running from the second conserved V-encoded cysteine to the conserved J-encoded phenylalanine. Sequences without an unambiguous match to a single V gene segment were excluded from the earlier analysis of 500 to 700 of the donors. In an earlier analysis of about 590 of the donors, a V segment was called functional when productive rearrangements were above 56.7%, and segregating when the standard deviation between donors exceeded 5%. To diagnose cytomegalovirus status from the catalog of TCR beta chain sequences, a statistical classification framework was built. In a later analysis, V and J genes were assigned by comparing TCR nucleotide sequences against IMGT/GENE-DB human TR gene sequences. The TCRdist pipeline was used in a later analysis to assign CDR3 sequences and most-parsimonious VDJ recombination scenarios. In a later analysis, each TCR beta chain was defined by its CDR3 amino acid sequence together with its V-gene family, and reads without a unique V-gene family were excluded. A later analysis removed 592 highly shared, low-generation-probability nucleotide sequences to deal with suspected cross-contamination and a sequencing artifact. In a later analysis, a clonal expansion index was calculated for each public chain from normalized within-repertoire ranks of inferred template counts. In a later analysis, generation probabilities were computed using a VDJ recombination model fitted to out-of-frame rearrangements, and the results were checked against IGoR. In a later analysis, hypergeometric tests were used to score TCR-TCR, TCR-HLA and TCR-CMV co-occurrence, with a repertoire-size bias correction applied to TCR pairs. False discovery rates were estimated in a later analysis by permuting HLA or CMV assignments 20 times. A later analysis grouped co-occurring TCRs with DBSCAN, adding TCRdist sequence similarity when clustering within HLA-allele-positive subsets. For co-occurrence clustering, repertoires with fewer than 30,000 or more than 120,000 public chains were excluded, along with roughly five repertoires with anomalous nucleotide sharing. What TCRdb holds here is the immuneACCESS table cut down to in-frame rearrangements. Part of the clones is not present; checked against another copy, under half of the missing clones reflect an unresolved V gene, and the others are unexplained. V and J calls and clone size come straight from that table; D and trimming were deduced from the DNA. Counted in this sample were fewer than 120,000 clones; around four fifths of them appeared once. Of the sample, 5% to 7.5% falls within the top ten clones.

In regard to this clone: No antigen is known for it. Per-base qualities were not stored, and no clone one base away is much larger.

The sequence was collected from a man aged 25-45 years in good health and CMV-seropositive. Sequencing input: PBMCs. The sequence joins TRBV7-9 to TRBJ1-5, and 10 junctional nucleotides match TRBD1. The CDR3 corresponds to CASSRDRGQGTQPQHF. The DNA sequence reads TGTGCCAGCAGTCGTGACAGGGGGCAAGGTACACAGCCCCAGCATTTT.